The T cell receptor (beta chain) described here comes from a study of T-cell memory formation after mild COVID-19. Study background: TCR clusters mostly belonged to single donors. The study's findings and limits: Contracting CD4+ clones sat mainly in CM and EM; CD8+ in EMRA. Confirmation of SARS-CoV-2 specificity was lacking for second-wave clones peaking day 37. Some clones that responded turned up in pre-infection memory, which suggests that cross-reactive memory joined in.

TCRdb reprocessed the 5' RACE reads with MiXCR, giving one entry per CDR3 protein. The repertoire holds roughly 130,000 distinct CDR3 sequences, approximately 6.2% seen once, with approximately 2% in the top ten. With V trimmed by 2 bases and J by 3 bases, 4 bases remained unmatched. The CDR3 is 15 amino acids. The germline gives CDR1 KGHSH, CDR2 LQKENI. This clonotype was counted only a few times. The antigen is undetermined. The sample was PBMCs or a T cell subset sorted from them (not recorded which). V usage is TRBV18 and J usage is TRBJ1-5; TRBD1 matches 7 bases. The sequence derives from an adult woman who had mild COVID-19 (a few samples of this study predate the infection). Cell type and time point are not known. Here the CDR3 DNA reads TGTGCCAGCTCACCAACGACAGGGATCAATCAGCCCCAGCATTTT. This encodes CASSPTTGINQPQHF.